A single sample gave rise to the 14 T cell receptor beta chains below, sequenced in a study of cytomegalovirus exposure and HLA in healthy donors. Assay: immunoSEQ multiplex PCR; the TCRdb copy retains only in-frame clones and omits some. Found here are over 110,000 clones, around 90% of them singletons; the top ten hold 8.7%. The sequenced material came from PBMCs. The receptors were sampled from a man aged 18 to 30 in good health and CMV-seropositive.

The genes are TRBV6-5 and TRBJ1-2; unclear D gene. Trimming removed 0 bases from V and 4 bases from J, with 12 bases in between. The germline CDR1 and CDR2 sequences are MNHEY and SVGAGI. This CDR3 contains 15 residues. For the CDR3, the DNA is TGTGCCAGCAGTTACTCTCGCCAGGCTCTCTATGGCTACACCTTC. Amino acid sequence: CASSYSRQALYGYTF.

This clone has a single count. CDR3 sequence reads: CASSFRTGQTFLDEQYF. The CDR3 nucleotides are TGTGCCAGCAGCTTTCGAACAGGCCAAACTTTTCTGGACGAGCAGTACTTC. The chain combines TRBV5-5 with TRBJ2-7, with a possible D match to TRBD1 (5 bases). V lost 2 bases and J lost 5, with 23 bases in between. The V gene's germline CDR1 is SGHKS and CDR2 YYEKEE (reference sequence). The CDR3 contains 17 residues.

V gene TRBV2 combines with J gene TRBJ2-7, with 11 bases identical to TRBD1. CDR3 length equals 13 residues. Germline CDR1 and CDR2: SNHLY and FYNNEI. The V and J ends lost 11 bases and 5 bases, in that order; junction bases with no gene match: 8. CDR3 amino acids: CAWSDRGPHEQYF. The DNA of the CDR3 is TGTGCCTGGTCGGACAGGGGGCCCCACGAGCAGTACTTC.

The chain couples TRBV5-1 to TRBJ2-7; D gene uncertain. CDR3 length: 13 residues. Per the germline V gene, CDR1 is SGHRS and CDR2 is YFSETQ. The V and J ends lost 1 base and 2 bases respectively, with 7 bases between them. In DNA, the CDR3 is TGCGCCAGCAGCTTGCAGACTCCCTACGAGCAGTACTTC. Amino acid sequence: CASSLQTPYEQYF.

This sequence joins TRBV11-2 and TRBJ1-1; TRBD1 is a possible D gene (6 bases). In germline, CDR1 is SGHAT, CDR2 FQNNGV. V gave up 1 base and J gave up 1 base, with 10 bases separating them. The length of the CDR3 is 15 residues. CDR3 DNA: TGTGCCAGCAGCTTAGTTGGGACACCGAACACTGAAGCTTTCTTT. This translates into CASSLVGTPNTEAFF.

The chain carries TRBV19 and TRBJ2-7; TRBD1 matches at 7 bases. The length of the CDR3 is 14 residues. Trimming took 3 bases from V and 2 from J; bases not matched to a gene: 4. The germline gives CDR1 LNHDA, CDR2 SQIVND (reference sequence). The CDR3 protein is CASSIAQGAYEQYF. In DNA, the CDR3 is TGTGCCAGTAGTATTGCCCAGGGGGCCTACGAGCAGTACTTC. The whole variable domain, filled in from reference TRBV19 and TRBJ2-7, reads DGGITQSPKYLFRKEGQNVTLSCEQNLNHDAMYWYRQDPGQGLRLIYYSQIVNDFQKGDIAEGYSVSREKKESFPLTVTSAQKNPTAFYLCASSIAQGAYEQYFGPGTRLTVT.

The chain carries TRBV29-1 and TRBJ1-1, with D unresolved. Trimming removed 2 bases from V and 2 bases from J, with 9 bases in between. CDR1 SQVTM and CDR2 ANQGSEA come from the germline V gene. CDR3 size: 13 residues. The CDR3 region is CSVELRGNTEAFF. DNA for the CDR3: TGCAGCGTTGAATTACGGGGTAACACTGAAGCTTTCTTT.

The V and J genes are TRBV30 and TRBJ1-2, with a weak D call TRBD1 (5 bases). V shed 4 bases and J shed 4 bases, with 10 bases lying between them. This CDR3 contains 12 residues. Germline CDR1 and CDR2: GTSNPN and SVGIG (reference sequence). Written as DNA, the CDR3 is TGTGCCTGGACCGTGGGGGGCTATGGCTACACCTTC. It translates to CAWTVGGYGYTF.

The rearrangement joins TRBV27 to TRBJ1-2; 7 bases agree with TRBD1. The germline V gene has CDR1 MNHEY and CDR2 SMNVEV (reference sequence). The CDR3 is made up of 13 amino acids. With 8 bases clipped from V and 3 bases from J, the junction kept 6 bases outside the gene matches. CDR3 amino acids: CASRQGHYYGYTF. CDR3 sequence (DNA): TGTGCCAGCCGACAGGGCCACTACTATGGCTACACCTTC.

This rearrangement joins TRBV5-1 to TRBJ1-3, with D perhaps matching TRBD1 (6 bases). V shed 0 bases and J shed 4 bases, with 14 bases lying between them. Germline CDR1 SGHRS, CDR2 YFSETQ. The CDR3 sequence is 16 residues long. The CDR3 protein is CASSLGDRMSGNTIYF. The CDR3, as DNA: TGCGCCAGCAGCTTGGGTGACAGGATGAGCGGAAACACCATATATTTT.

The chain has TRBV5-1 and TRBJ1-2; D might be TRBD1 (6 bases). There are 12 residues in the CDR3. Trimming pared 0 bases from V and 8 bases from J, leaving 8 bases between. Germline values: CDR1 SGHRS, CDR2 YFSETQ. In nucleotides, the CDR3 is TGCGCCAGCAGCTTGGGGCAGGGGGGCTACACCTTC. It is translated as CASSLGQGGYTF. The full variable domain, rest sourced from reference TRBV5-1 and TRBJ1-2, is KAGVTQTPRYLIKTRGQQVTLSCSPISGHRSVSWYQQTPGQGLQFLFEYFSETQRNKGNFPGRFSGRQFSNSRSEMNVSTLELGDSALYLCASSLGQGGYTFGSGTRLTVV.

This chain links TRBV7-9 with TRBJ2-4; 11 nucleotides align to TRBD1. The CDR3 runs 16 residues. With 5 bases clipped from V and 3 bases from J, the junction kept 6 bases outside the gene matches. CDR1 is SEHNR, CDR2 FQNEAQ, per germline (reference sequence). The CDR3 sequence: CASSPGTGGYKNIQYF. CDR3 coding DNA: TGTGCCAGCAGCCCCGGGACAGGGGGTTACAAAAACATTCAGTACTTC.

V usage is TRBV29-1 and J usage is TRBJ2-4; no definite D call. There are 11 residues in the CDR3. V lost 3 bases, J lost 5 bases, and 5 bases lay in between. Germline loops: CDR1 SQVTM, CDR2 ANQGSEA. The CDR3 here is CSVDAQNIQYF. The CDR3 bases are TGCAGCGTTGATGCGCAAAACATTCAGTACTTC. The full variable domain, with the rest looked up from reference TRBV29-1 and TRBJ2-4, is SAVISQKPSRDICQRGTSLTIQCQVDSQVTMMFWYRQQPGQSLTLIATANQGSEATYESGFVIDKFPISRPNLTFSTLTVSNMSPEDSSIYLCSVDAQNIQYFGAGTRLSVL.

The gene calls are TRBV5-1 and TRBJ1-5; D is possibly TRBD1 (5 bases). CDR1 is SGHRS, CDR2 YFSETQ, per germline. Trimming stripped 5 bases from V and 7 bases from J, with 19 bases between. CDR3 length equals 15 residues. CDR3 sequence reads: CASRSGWDGGQPQHF. Written as DNA, the CDR3 is TGCGCCAGCAGGTCCGGTTGGGACGGGGGACAGCCCCAGCATTTT.